These 27 T cell receptor beta chains were all obtained from the same sample, sequenced in a study of radiation and T cells in renal cell carcinoma. Assay used: immunoSEQ multiplex PCR; TCRdb lists only in-frame clones, some missing. The sample contains approximately 140,000 clones, approximately 90% of which appear only once. Time point defined: baseline pretreatment blood. Described treatment: 15 Gy SBRT to primary tumor, nephrectomy 4 weeks later. Sequencing was performed on blood, taken from a patient whose treatment included radiotherapy and nephrectomy. The origin of the receptors is a woman aged 70-85 years with renal cell carcinoma.

The rearrangement uses TRBV6-1 and TRBJ2-3; maybe TRBD2 (6 bases). The CDR3 loop spans 14 amino acids. Germline CDR1 reads MNHNS; CDR2 reads SASEGT. Between the trimmed V and J ends, which lost 0 bases and 5 bases, there was a span of 9 bases. The CDR3 reads CASSEAAGLDTQYF. CDR3 nucleotide sequence: TGTGCCAGCAGTGAAGCGGCGGGGCTAGATACGCAGTATTTT.

This chain links TRBV7-9 with TRBJ1-1; perhaps TRBD1 as D (6 bases). The germline V gene encodes CDR1 SEHNR and CDR2 FQNEAQ (reference sequence). The CDR3 is 11 residues long. Trimming stripped 5 bases from V and 7 bases from J, with 8 bases between. This chain's CDR3 is CASSLTGEAFF. Here the CDR3 DNA reads TGTGCCAGCAGCCTGACAGGTGAAGCTTTCTTT.

This sequence joins TRBV7-9 and TRBJ2-1; a weak D match, TRBD2 (6 bases). V lost 4 bases, J lost 9 bases, and 19 bases lay in between. This CDR3 has 15 amino acids. Per germline, CDR1 SEHNR and CDR2 FQNEAQ (reference sequence). The CDR3 loop reads CASSSPGTFTREQFF. The CDR3 bases are TGTGCCAGCAGCTCCCCAGGGACTTTCACGCGTGAGCAGTTCTTC.

The chain recombines TRBV10-3 with TRBJ1-1, with D uncertain. V was clipped by 10 bases and J by 5 bases, with 17 bases between them. CDR1 is ENHRY and CDR2 is SYGVKD in the germline V gene. This CDR3 comprises 13 residues. DNA for the CDR3: TGTGCCACCTCAGATGCCGTTACAACTGAAGCTTTCTTT. It translates to CATSDAVTTEAFF.

J is TRBJ2-5 and V is TRBV7-9; the match to TRBD2 covers 7 bases. V lost 2 bases to trimming and J lost 5 bases; unmatched junction nucleotides: 8. CDR1 SEHNR and CDR2 FQNEAQ come from the germline V gene (reference sequence). CDR3 size: 15 residues. The CDR3 DNA follows: TGTGCCAGCAGCTTACTGCGGGGGAAGGGGGAGACCCAGTACTTC. It encodes CASSLLRGKGETQYF.

There are a few counts of this clone. Here the CDR3 DNA reads TGTGCCAGCAGCTCGCTTTGGCAGGACACCGGGGAGCTGTTTTTT. Translation: CASSSLWQDTGELFF. The rearrangement links TRBV7-6 to TRBJ2-2; D is unresolved. Germline CDR1 reads SGHVS; CDR2 reads FNYEAQ. Trimming stripped 4 bases from V and 3 bases from J, with 12 bases between. This CDR3 comprises 15 residues.

The table lists this clone with a count of one. This sequence joins TRBV5-1 and TRBJ1-2; D perhaps matches TRBD1 (6 bases). The CDR3 runs to 13 residues. CDR1 and CDR2 (germline): SGHRS, YFSETQ. Trimming cost V 0 bases and J 8 bases, with 11 bases left between them. The CDR3 DNA is TGCGCCAGCAGCTTGGCGGGGGGCCAGGGCTACACCTTC. Translation: CASSLAGGQGYTF.

The rearrangement links TRBV4-2 to TRBJ1-4, with TRBD1 matching 11 bases. The V segment lost 2 bases and the J segment 8 bases; nucleotides outside the gene matches: 7. CDR1 and CDR2 from the germline V gene are LGHNA and YNFKEQ. This CDR3 is built from 16 residues. CDR3: CASSQTRDRGTEKLFF. CDR3 DNA: TGTGCCAGCAGCCAAACCCGGGACAGGGGGACGGAAAAACTGTTTTTT.

The chain links TRBV7-8 to TRBJ2-7, with TRBD1 matching 9 bases. There are 17 residues in the CDR3. Trimming took 1 base from V and 6 from J; bases not matched to a gene: 13. CDR1 and CDR2 (germline): SGHVS, FQNEAQ. The CDR3 sequence is CASSLVRANPGQGEQYF. CDR3 nucleotides: TGTGCCAGCAGCTTAGTAAGGGCAAACCCGGGACAGGGCGAGCAGTACTTC.

The rearrangement uses TRBV7-8 and TRBJ1-2; D not resolved. The ends were cut back, 1 base at V and 2 bases at J, with 5 bases in the middle. Germline values: CDR1 SGHVS, CDR2 FQNEAQ. The CDR3 runs to 13 residues. CDR3: CASSLGGNYGYTF. The DNA of the CDR3 is TGTGCCAGCAGCTTAGGGGGAAACTATGGCTACACCTTC.

V and J are TRBV7-2 and TRBJ2-1, with D maybe TRBD1 (5 bases). CDR3 length: 15 amino acids. The germline V and J ends were trimmed by 4 bases and 4 bases, with 14 bases remaining between them. Germline loops: CDR1 SGHTA, CDR2 FQGNSA. CDR3 protein: CASSSLGAEYNEQFF. Here the CDR3 DNA reads TGTGCCAGCAGCTCCCTAGGGGCGGAGTACAATGAGCAGTTCTTC.

This sequence joins TRBV30 and TRBJ2-1, with 11 bases matching TRBD1. V lost 5 bases and J lost 6; bases outside the gene matches: 9. Germline CDR1 GTSNPN, CDR2 SVGIG (reference sequence). CDR3 length equals 15 residues. CDR3 sequence reads: CAWRVGGTGGNEQFF. For the CDR3, the DNA is TGTGCCTGGCGCGTCGGGGGGACAGGGGGCAATGAGCAGTTCTTC.

The chain's CDR3 is CASSPGPARNEKLFF. In DNA form, the CDR3 reads TGCGCCAGCAGCCCTGGGCCAGCCCGTAATGAAAAACTGTTTTTT. V is TRBV5-1 and J is TRBJ1-4; D is undetermined. The CDR3 consists of 15 residues. Trimming pared 4 bases from V and 4 bases from J, leaving 14 bases between. Germline V gene data show CDR1 as SGHRS and CDR2 as YFSETQ.

This clone was observed a single time. The chain is built from TRBV7-6 and TRBJ1-2, with D possibly being TRBD1 (6 bases). This CDR3 spans 14 amino acids. Trimming stripped 3 bases from V and 4 bases from J, with 12 bases between. Germline assignment: CDR1 SGHVS and CDR2 FNYEAQ. CDR3 DNA: TGTGCCAGCAGCTTCGCAACAGGGAGCTATGGCTACACCTTC. Translating it yields CASSFATGSYGYTF.

The V gene is TRBV5-3, the J gene TRBJ1-5; D not resolved. TRBV5-3 is designated an ORF whose function remains uncertain. The CDR3 totals 16 residues. Trimming stripped 4 bases from V and 5 bases from J, with 19 bases between. The CDR3 spells CARSPPPFGVDQPQHF. The CDR3 DNA reads TGTGCCAGAAGCCCCCCCCCTTTTGGGGTAGATCAGCCCCAGCATTTT.

The V gene is TRBV11-3, the J gene TRBJ1-1, with D hard to call. Germline CDR1 SGHNT, CDR2 YENEEA. The CDR3 has 13 residues. V shed 1 base and J shed 1 base, with 4 bases lying between them. The CDR3, as DNA: TGTGCCAGCAGCTTAGTCTGGAACACTGAAGCTTTCTTT. It encodes CASSLVWNTEAFF.

In this sample, this clone turned up once. The chain combines TRBV5-1 with TRBJ2-1; D possibly corresponds to TRBD1 (6 bases). V dropped 5 bases and J dropped 9 bases, with 18 bases sitting between them. Germline V lookup: CDR1 SGHRS, CDR2 YFSETQ. The CDR3 covers 14 residues. The CDR3 region is CASSMRRGKGEQFF. As DNA, the CDR3 is TGCGCCAGCAGTATGCGTAGGGGGAAGGGTGAGCAGTTCTTC. The entire variable domain, with the rest obtained from reference TRBV5-1 and TRBJ2-1, is as follows: KAGVTQTPRYLIKTRGQQVTLSCSPISGHRSVSWYQQTPGQGLQFLFEYFSETQRNKGNFPGRFSGRQFSNSRSEMNVSTLELGDSALYLCASSMRRGKGEQFFGPGTRLTVL.

V gene TRBV7-9 combines with J gene TRBJ2-2; 7 nucleotides align to TRBD1. The length of the CDR3 is 16 residues. Trimming took 5 bases from V and 5 from J; bases not matched to a gene: 11. Germline V CDR1 and CDR2: SEHNR, FQNEAQ (reference sequence). CDR3 DNA: TGTGCCAGCAGCCCACTCCGGGACAGCCGTACCGGGGAGCTGTTTTTT. Translation gives CASSPLRDSRTGELFF.

The rearrangement uses TRBV19 and TRBJ1-2; TRBD1 matches at 7 bases. Germline lookup yields CDR1 LNHDA and CDR2 SQIVND (reference sequence). The V and J ends lost 6 bases and 2 bases, in that order; junction bases with no gene match: 6. The CDR3 sequence is 14 residues long. The CDR3, as DNA: TGTGCCAGTAGGGGTGGGACAGCAAACTATGGCTACACCTTC. This gives the protein CASRGGTANYGYTF.

The chain recombines TRBV7-9 with TRBJ1-2; TRBD1 agrees at 7 bases. CDR1 SEHNR and CDR2 FQNEAQ come from the germline V gene (reference sequence). The CDR3 consists of 17 residues. After removal of 3 bases from V and 4 bases from J, the junction contained 14 bases not matched to a gene. DNA of the CDR3: TGTGCCAGCAGCTTTGGTTACGGCCAGGGGGTTGGCTATGGCTACACCTTC. Its translation is CASSFGYGQGVGYGYTF.

The CDR3 bases are TGTGCCAGCAGCGTAGCGAGCACCTACAATGAGCAGTTCTTC. It translates to CASSVASTYNEQFF. The chain has TRBV9 and TRBJ2-1; D gene uncertain. Looked up from germline, CDR1 is SGDLS and CDR2 is YYNGEE. This CDR3 has 14 amino acids. Between the trimmed V and J ends, which lost 0 bases and 2 bases, there was a span of 6 bases.

The chain uses TRBV30 and TRBJ2-5, with D perhaps being TRBD1 or TRBD2 (6 bases each). The CDR3 loop spans 13 amino acids. From germline, CDR1 is GTSNPN and CDR2 SVGIG (reference sequence). Trimming removed 3 bases at V and 5 bases at J, with 13 bases between. CDR3 nucleotide sequence: TGTGCCTGGAGGGGTCAGGGGAGGGAGACCCAGTACTTC. Translation gives CAWRGQGRETQYF.

This clone has only one observation. The chain couples TRBV9 to TRBJ2-7, with TRBD1 as a possible D gene (6 bases). With 3 bases removed from V and 0 bases from J, the gap between germline ends came to 7 bases. Germline lookup yields CDR1 SGDLS and CDR2 YYNGEE. The CDR3 is made up of 13 amino acids. The DNA for the CDR3 is TGTGCCAGCAGCGCGACAGGCTCCTACGAGCAGTACTTC. Translated: CASSATGSYEQYF.

The V and J genes are TRBV27 and TRBJ1-1; D ambiguous. Deletions cut 10 bases from V and 3 bases from J, with 12 bases between. CDR1 is MNHEY and CDR2 is SMNVEV in the germline V gene (reference sequence). The CDR3 consists of 12 residues. Here the CDR3 DNA reads TGTGCCACGCGTCGAGGTTACACTGAAGCTTTCTTT. Protein: CATRRGYTEAFF.

The V gene is TRBV30, the J gene TRBJ2-1, with 9 bases lining up with TRBD1. Germline-derived CDR1 and CDR2 are GTSNPN and SVGIG (reference sequence). CDR3 length: 12 residues. The trim removed 5 bases at V and 8 bases at J, leaving 4 bases unmatched. The CDR3 nucleotides read TGTGCCTGGGGACAGGGGAGTGATGAGCAGTTCTTC. This gives the protein CAWGQGSDEQFF.

The chain employs TRBV19 and TRBJ1-1, with a possible D match to TRBD1 (5 bases). This CDR3 has 15 amino acids. Germline V CDR1 and CDR2: LNHDA, SQIVND (reference sequence). V was pared by 3 bases and J by 1 base, with 12 bases between. This CDR3 reads CASSMGGTGNTEAFF. CDR3 DNA sequence: TGTGCCAGTAGTATGGGGGGGACGGGGAACACTGAAGCTTTCTTT.

The chain uses TRBV7-6 and TRBJ2-2; 8 nucleotides align to TRBD2. J was trimmed by 5 bases and V by 2 bases; bases with no gene match: 13. This CDR3 has 18 residues. CDR1 is SGHVS, CDR2 FNYEAQ, per germline. This CDR3 is CASSLSTSGGSGTGELFF. The CDR3 DNA follows: TGTGCCAGCAGCTTATCGACCAGCGGGGGATCGGGAACCGGGGAGCTGTTTTTT.